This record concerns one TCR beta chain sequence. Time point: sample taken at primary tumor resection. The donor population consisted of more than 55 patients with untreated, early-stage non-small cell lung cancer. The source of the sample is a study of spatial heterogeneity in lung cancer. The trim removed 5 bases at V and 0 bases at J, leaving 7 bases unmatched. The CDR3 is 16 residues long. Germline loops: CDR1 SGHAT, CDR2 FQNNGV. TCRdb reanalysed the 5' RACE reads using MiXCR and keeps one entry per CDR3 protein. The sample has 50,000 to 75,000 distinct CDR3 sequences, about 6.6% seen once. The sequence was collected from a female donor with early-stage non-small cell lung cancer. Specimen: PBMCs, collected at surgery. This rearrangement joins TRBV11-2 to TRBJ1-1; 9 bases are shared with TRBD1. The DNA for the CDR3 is TGTGCCAGCAGCCCGTGGACAGGGGAGGTGAACACTGAAGCTTTCTTT. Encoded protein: CASSPWTGEVNTEAFF.